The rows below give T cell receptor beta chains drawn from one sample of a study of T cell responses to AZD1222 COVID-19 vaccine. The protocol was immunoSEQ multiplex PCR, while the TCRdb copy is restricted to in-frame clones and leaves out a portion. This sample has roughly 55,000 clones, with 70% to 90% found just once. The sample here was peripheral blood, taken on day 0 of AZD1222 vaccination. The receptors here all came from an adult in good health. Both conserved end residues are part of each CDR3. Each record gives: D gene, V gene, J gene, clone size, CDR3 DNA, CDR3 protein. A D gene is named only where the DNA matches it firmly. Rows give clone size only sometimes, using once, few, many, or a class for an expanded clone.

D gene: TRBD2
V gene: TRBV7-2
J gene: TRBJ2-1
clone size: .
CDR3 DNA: TGTGCCAGCAGCCTCAGCGGGGAGAGGAATGAGCAGTTCTTC
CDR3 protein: CASSLSGERNEQFF

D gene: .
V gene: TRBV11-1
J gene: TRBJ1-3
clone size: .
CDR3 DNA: TGTGCCAGCAGCCAGACAGGCGTTGGAAACACCATATATTTT
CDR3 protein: CASSQTGVGNTIYF

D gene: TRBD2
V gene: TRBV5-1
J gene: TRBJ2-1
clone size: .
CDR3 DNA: TGCGCCAGCAGCAAAGGACCGGGACTAGCGGGATCCCCGGGTTACAATGAGCAGTTCTTC
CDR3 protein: CASSKGPGLAGSPGYNEQFF

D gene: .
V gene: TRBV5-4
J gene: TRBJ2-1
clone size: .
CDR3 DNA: TGTGCCAGCAGCCTGGCGGACTACAATGAGCAGTTCTTC
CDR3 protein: CASSLADYNEQFF

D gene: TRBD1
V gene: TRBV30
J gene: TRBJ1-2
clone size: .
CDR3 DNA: TGTGCCTCTCTAAGGACAGGGGCAAGTAGTGGCTACACCTTC
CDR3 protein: CASLRTGASSGYTF

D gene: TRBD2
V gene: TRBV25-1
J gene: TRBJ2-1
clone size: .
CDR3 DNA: TGTGCCAGCAGTAGGACTAGCGGAGCCGGGAGGGGGGAGCAGTTCTTC
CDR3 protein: CASSRTSGAGRGEQFF

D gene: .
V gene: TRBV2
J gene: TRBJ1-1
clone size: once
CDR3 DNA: TGTGCCAGCAGTGATCGCAGGGCCGCTGAAGCTTTCTTT
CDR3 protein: CASSDRRAAEAFF

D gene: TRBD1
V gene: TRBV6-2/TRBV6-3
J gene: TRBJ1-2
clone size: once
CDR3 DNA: TGTGCCAGCAGCCACCGGGGACAGCTCGACTATGGCTACACCTTC
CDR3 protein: CASSHRGQLDYGYTF

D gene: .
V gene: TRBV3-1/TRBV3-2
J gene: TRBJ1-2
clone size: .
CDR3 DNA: TGTGCCAGCAGCCAACCCGGGCCTCTACGGGGTGGCTACACCTTC
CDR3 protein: CASSQPGPLRGGYTF

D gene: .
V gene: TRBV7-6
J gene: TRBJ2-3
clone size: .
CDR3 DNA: TGTGCCAGCAGCTTAAGCGACGGGCCCACAGATACGCAGTATTTT
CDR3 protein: CASSLSDGPTDTQYF

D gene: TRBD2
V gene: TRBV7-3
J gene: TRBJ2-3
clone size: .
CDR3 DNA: TGTGCCAGCAGCCGCCTAGCGGGAGGGGTTGATACGCAGTATTTT
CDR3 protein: CASSRLAGGVDTQYF

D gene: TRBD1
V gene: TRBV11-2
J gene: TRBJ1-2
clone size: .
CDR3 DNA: TGTGCCACCACCTACTTTGGGGGGGGGACAGGGGATGGCTACACCTTC
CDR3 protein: CATTYFGGGTGDGYTF

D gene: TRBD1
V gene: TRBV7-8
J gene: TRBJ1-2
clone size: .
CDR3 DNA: TGTGCCAGCAGCTTAACAGGGGAAGCAGGCTACACCTTC
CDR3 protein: CASSLTGEAGYTF

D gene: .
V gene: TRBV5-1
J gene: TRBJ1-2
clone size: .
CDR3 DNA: TGCGCCAGCAGCTTGGCCCCTGTAGCTAACTATGGCTACACCTTC
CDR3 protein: CASSLAPVANYGYTF

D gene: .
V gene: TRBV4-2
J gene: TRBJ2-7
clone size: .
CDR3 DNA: TGTGCCAGCAGCCCTGCCGGGCAGGCTACCTACGAGCAGTACTTC
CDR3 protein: CASSPAGQATYEQYF

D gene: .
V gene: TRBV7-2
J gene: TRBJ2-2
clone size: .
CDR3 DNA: TGTGCCAGCAGCTTAGGCTACAGGGTGGACACCGGGGAGCTGTTTTTT
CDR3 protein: CASSLGYRVDTGELFF